This record covers a single TCR beta chain. The data stem from a study of preoperative IRX-2 immunotherapy in early breast cancer. Treatment: preoperative locoregional IRX-2 cytokine immunotherapy. Patients received preoperative, locoregional IRX-2 cytokine immunotherapy in a phase Ib study. Repertoires were generated with immunoSEQ multiplex PCR, while TCRdb's copy carries only in-frame clones and drops some. The repertoire has more than 50,000 clones, approximately 94% of them found once; the top ten carry roughly 1.7%. The CDR3 consists of 16 residues. The ends were cut back, 1 base at V and 2 bases at J, with 12 bases in the middle. Germline lookup yields CDR1 SGHVS and CDR2 FNYEAQ.

This specimen was taken from a patient treated with IRX-2 immunotherapy. The sequence came from a human donor with breast cancer. The V call is TRBV7-6, the J call TRBJ2-1; D perhaps matches TRBD2 (6 bases). The CDR3 loop reads CASSLGGGTTYNEQFF. The CDR3 DNA reads TGTGCCAGCAGCTTAGGTGGAGGGACCACCTACAATGAGCAGTTCTTC.